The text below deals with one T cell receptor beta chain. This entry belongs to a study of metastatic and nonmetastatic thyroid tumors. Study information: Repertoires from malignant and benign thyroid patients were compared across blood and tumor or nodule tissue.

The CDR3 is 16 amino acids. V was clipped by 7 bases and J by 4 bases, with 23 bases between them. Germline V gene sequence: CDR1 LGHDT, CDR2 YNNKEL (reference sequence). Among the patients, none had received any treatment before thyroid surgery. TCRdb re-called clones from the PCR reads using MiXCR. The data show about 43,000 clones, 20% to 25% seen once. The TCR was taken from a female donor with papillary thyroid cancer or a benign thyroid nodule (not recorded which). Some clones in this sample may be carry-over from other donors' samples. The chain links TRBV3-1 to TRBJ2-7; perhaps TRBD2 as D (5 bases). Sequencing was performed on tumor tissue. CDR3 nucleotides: TGTGCCAGCATCCCCGGACTCCGGGTCCTACCATACGAGCAGTACTTC. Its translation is CASIPGLRVLPYEQYF.